What follows are 11 T cell receptor beta chains derived from one specimen sequenced in a study of cytomegalovirus exposure and HLA in healthy donors. The PCR had 60 Vbeta and 13 Jbeta primers. Data came from immunoSEQ multiplex PCR; TCRdb stores just in-frame clones and leaves some out. Of roughly 71,000 clones detected, about 78% appear once; the ten largest clones hold less than 3.5%. Specimen: PBMCs. The origin of the receptors is a girl aged 10 to 17 in good health and CMV-seropositive.

The J gene is TRBJ2-2, the V gene TRBV10-3; the match to TRBD2 covers 7 bases. V was clipped by 6 bases and J by 0 bases; unmatched bases: 4. CDR1 is ENHRY and CDR2 is SYGVKD in the germline V gene. The CDR3 consists of 15 residues. The CDR3 coding sequence is TGTGCCATCAGGGGGGGGGAAGCGAACACCGGGGAGCTGTTTTTT. Translation: CAIRGGEANTGELFF.

This sequence joins TRBV5-1 and TRBJ2-3; the match to TRBD2 covers 8 bases. V gave up 10 bases and J gave up 2 bases; unmatched junction bases: 6. The CDR3 length is 13 residues. Germline V gene sequence: CDR1 SGHRS, CDR2 YFSETQ. The CDR3 loop is CAASGGTTDTQYF. The CDR3 DNA is TGCGCCGCCAGCGGGGGAACCACAGATACGCAGTATTTT. Full variable domain (remainder filled in from reference TRBV5-1 and TRBJ2-3): KAGVTQTPRYLIKTRGQQVTLSCSPISGHRSVSWYQQTPGQGLQFLFEYFSETQRNKGNFPGRFSGRQFSNSRSEMNVSTLELGDSALYLCAASGGTTDTQYFGPGTRLTVL.

V is TRBV5-1 and J is TRBJ1-2; 8 bases are a match to TRBD1. The CDR3 covers 16 residues. The J segment lost 1 base and the V segment lost 4 bases, leaving 9 bases of the junction unmatched. The V gene's germline CDR1 is SGHRS and CDR2 YFSETQ. The CDR3 loop reads CASSGRRDRNNYGYTF. The CDR3 region has the DNA TGCGCCAGCAGCGGCCGCCGGGACAGGAATAACTATGGCTACACCTTC. The complete variable domain, with remaining parts taken from reference TRBV5-1 and TRBJ1-2, reads KAGVTQTPRYLIKTRGQQVTLSCSPISGHRSVSWYQQTPGQGLQFLFEYFSETQRNKGNFPGRFSGRQFSNSRSEMNVSTLELGDSALYLCASSGRRDRNNYGYTFGSGTRLTVV.

The chain joins TRBV5-1 to TRBJ2-7; D gene ambiguous. This CDR3 is built from 12 residues. Germline V lookup: CDR1 SGHRS, CDR2 YFSETQ. Deletions cut 1 base from V and 4 bases from J, with 6 bases between. The CDR3 DNA follows: TGCGCCAGCAGCTTGTCCACTTACGAGCAGTACTTC. Translated, it gives CASSLSTYEQYF.

The chain carries TRBV7-9 and TRBJ1-3; TRBD1 matches at 7 bases. The ends lost 5 bases at V and 0 bases at J; junction bases unmatched: 16. In germline, CDR1 is SEHNR, CDR2 FQNEAQ (reference sequence). The CDR3 has 19 amino acids. The CDR3 DNA reads as TGTGCCAGCAGCGGGTACTTAACAGGGGATGCAGACTCTGGAAACACCATATATTTT. It encodes CASSGYLTGDADSGNTIYF.

This clone was seen more than once but under ten times. This rearrangement joins TRBV7-8 to TRBJ2-1; the D gene is possibly TRBD2 (6 bases). V lost 0 bases, J lost 5 bases, and 20 bases lay in between. Germline V gene lookup returns CDR1 SGHVS and CDR2 FQNEAQ. The CDR3 is 18 residues long. The CDR3 reads CASSLALLPGLTHNEQFF. In DNA form, the CDR3 reads TGTGCCAGCAGCTTAGCACTCCTTCCGGGACTCACTCACAATGAGCAGTTCTTC.

The CDR3 DNA sequence: TGCGCCAGCAGCCGGGGACAGGTCGGAGCCGGGGAGCTGTTTTTT. Translating gives CASSRGQVGAGELFF. The chain links TRBV4-1 to TRBJ2-2, with 8 bases identical to TRBD1. Trimming at V came to 4 bases and at J to 6 bases, leaving 7 bases not matched to a gene. The CDR3 spans 15 residues. Germline V gene data show CDR1 as MGHRA and CDR2 as YSYEKL.

This sequence joins TRBV6-6 and TRBJ1-1; perhaps TRBD1 as D (5 bases). Trimming pared 2 bases from V and 3 bases from J, leaving 13 bases between. Looked up from germline, CDR1 is MNHNY and CDR2 is SVGAGI (reference sequence). The CDR3 is 15 amino acids. CDR3 DNA sequence: TGTGCCAGCAGTTACGGGTCCAGGGCGGACACTGAAGCTTTCTTT. Translated, it gives CASSYGSRADTEAFF.

This chain links TRBV2 with TRBJ1-5, with D maybe TRBD1 (5 bases). CDR3 length equals 13 residues. Trimming took off 4 bases at V and 6 bases at J, with 10 bases between the two ends. Per the germline V gene, CDR1 is SNHLY and CDR2 is FYNNEI. CDR3 in amino acids: CASSGQGVQPQHF. CDR3 DNA: TGTGCCAGCAGTGGGCAGGGTGTTCAGCCCCAGCATTTT.

This chain connects TRBV6-4 to TRBJ2-3, with 8 bases matching TRBD2. The J segment lost 1 base and the V segment lost 7 bases, leaving 4 bases of the junction unmatched. The CDR3 runs 14 residues. The germline CDR1 and CDR2 sequences are MRHNA and SNTAGT. The CDR3, as DNA: TGTGCCAGCAAGGCGGGGGGACGCACAGATACGCAGTATTTT. It encodes CASKAGGRTDTQYF.

The chain employs TRBV6-5 and TRBJ2-7; TRBD1 matches 8 bases. The germline gives CDR1 MNHEY, CDR2 SVGAGI. With 4 bases clipped from V and 3 bases from J, the junction kept 11 bases outside the gene matches. The CDR3 contains 16 residues. CDR3 protein: CASSSWDRTHGYEQYF. The CDR3 DNA reads as TGTGCCAGCAGTTCCTGGGACAGGACCCATGGCTACGAGCAGTACTTC.